The entry below describes one T cell receptor beta chain. The antigen is not known. The CDR3 is 14 residues long. V was pared by 0 bases and J by 1 base, with 6 bases between. Germline CDR1 reads MNHNY; CDR2 reads SVGAGI (reference sequence). These data originate in a study of EBV T-cell therapy then PD-1 blockade in nasopharyngeal carcinoma. The treatment was: AdE1-LMPpoly-expanded autologous EBV-specific T-cell therapy followed by anti-PD-1 nivolumab. Assay: immunoSEQ multiplex PCR; the TCRdb copy retains only in-frame clones and omits some. The sample consists of about 22,000 clones, about four fifths of them appearing once.

Sequencing used CD8+ T cells from blood, obtained at day -245 from a patient whose treatment included autologous EBV-specific T cells and nivolumab. The sequence was collected from a man aged 40-49 years with nasopharyngeal carcinoma. The gene calls are TRBV6-6 and TRBJ1-1; no firm D call. CDR3 DNA: TGTGCCAGCAGTTACTCGGCAGAGAACACTGAAGCTTTCTTT. Translating it yields CASSYSAENTEAFF.